The 31 T cell receptor beta chains below come from one sample, sequenced in a study of blood T cells in healthy people across ages. A second about 7 to 12 cycle PCR used barcoded and J-beta primers. TCRdb re-analysed the 5' RACE reads in MiXCR, keeping a single row per CDR3 protein. The repertoire includes some 790,000 distinct CDR3 sequences, around 26% of them detected once, and around a sixth sits in the top ten. The sequenced sample was blood. All receptors come from a woman older than 75 in good health.

In its sample, this clonotype was seen a few times. This chain joins TRBV6-2 or TRBV6-3 and TRBJ1-5; unclear D gene. The length of the CDR3 is 16 residues. Trimming took 3 bases from V and 2 from J, leaving 14 bases between them. Germline lookup yields CDR1 MNHEY and CDR2 SVGEGT. The CDR3 DNA reads as TGTGCCAGCAGTTATGGGCCGAGCTCGGGCAATCAGCCCCAGCATTTT. Protein sequence: CASSYGPSSGNQPQHF.

This clonotype was counted at least ten times. The gene calls are TRBV12-3 or TRBV12-4 and TRBJ1-6; 9 positions match TRBD1. The CDR3 is made up of 14 amino acids. V gave up 7 bases and J gave up 7 bases; unmatched junction bases: 5. The CDR3 bases are TGTGCCAGCAAGATACAGGGGGCAAATTCACCCCTCCACTTT. Translation: CASKIQGANSPLHF.

Comments on this clonotype: The junction shows a germline mismatch at one end, possibly a read error. J is TRBJ1-1 and V is TRBV19; TRBD1 aligns across 7 bases. Germline V gene lookup returns CDR1 LNHDA and CDR2 SQIVND (reference sequence). CDR3 size: 14 residues. The CDR3 spells CASSRDSMNTKAFF. The CDR3 nucleotides read TGTGCCAGTAGTAGGGACAGCATGAACACTAAAGCTTTCTTT.

Only a few counts were recorded for this clonotype. The chain has TRBV7-9 and TRBJ2-1; 10 nucleotides line up with TRBD2. CDR1 and CDR2 from the germline V gene are SEHNR and FQNEAQ (reference sequence). The CDR3 contains 16 residues. J lost 1 base, V lost 5 bases, and 5 bases had no gene match. The DNA of the CDR3 is TGTGCCAGCAGCCAATATAGCGGGAGGTCCTACAATGAGCAGTTCTTC. Its translation is CASSQYSGRSYNEQFF.

The chain carries TRBV4-2 and TRBJ1-6, with D hard to call. V gave up 0 bases and J gave up 10 bases, with 13 bases separating them. CDR3 length equals 15 residues. Germline CDR1 and CDR2: LGHNA and YNFKEQ. This chain's CDR3 is CASSQDPGVGSPLHF. CDR3 bases: TGTGCCAGCAGCCAAGATCCCGGGGTCGGATCACCCCTCCACTTT.

This clonotype was counted many times. V is TRBV20-1 and J is TRBJ1-2, with D maybe TRBD1 (6 bases). The germline V and J ends were trimmed by 2 bases and 1 base, with 8 bases remaining between them. Germline V gene data show CDR1 as DFQATT and CDR2 as SNEGSKA (reference sequence). This CDR3 contains 13 residues. The CDR3 loop is CSARPGHNYGYTF. The CDR3, as DNA: TGCAGTGCTAGACCGGGACATAACTATGGCTACACCTTC.

This chain uses TRBV25-1 with TRBJ1-4; D is uncertain. The CDR3 length is 17 residues. The V end was cut by 3 bases, the J end by 0 bases, with 14 bases between. Germline V CDR1 and CDR2: MGHDK, SYGVNS. CDR3 loop: CASSEWVGPTTNEKLFF. CDR3 nucleotides: TGTGCCAGCAGTGAGTGGGTCGGACCAACAACTAATGAAAAACTGTTTTTT.

The chain carries TRBV30 and TRBJ2-5; D is uncertain. The CDR3 consists of 13 residues. Germline V gene lookup returns CDR1 GTSNPN and CDR2 SVGIG (reference sequence). V was trimmed by 2 bases and J by 1 base, leaving 8 bases between them. CDR3 loop: CAWSSGSQETQYF. CDR3 sequence (DNA): TGTGCCTGGAGTTCCGGCAGCCAAGAGACCCAGTACTTC.

About this clonotype itself: A much more abundant neighbour one base away suggests this may be a read error. The gene calls are TRBV12-3 or TRBV12-4 and TRBJ1-5; D is undetermined. The CDR3 sequence is 13 residues long. The V and J ends lost 6 bases and 4 bases respectively, with 10 bases between them. The CDR3 loop reads CASRFSVNQPQHF. The CDR3 DNA follows: TGTGCCAGCAGGTTTTCGGTAAATCAGCCCCAGCATTTT.

This clonotype was observed many times. The chain combines TRBV18 with TRBJ2-5; unclear D gene. CDR1 is KGHSH and CDR2 is LQKENI in the germline V gene. CDR3 length equals 13 residues. The V gene lost 3 bases and the J gene lost 2 bases, with 7 bases spanning the gap. The CDR3 DNA follows: TGTGCCAGCTCACCTACCCAACAAGAGACCCAGTACTTC. It yields the protein CASSPTQQETQYF.

This clonotype was picked up many times. The chain links TRBV6-2 or TRBV6-3 to TRBJ2-5; 8 bases are a match to TRBD1. CDR3 length equals 14 residues. V dropped 2 bases and J dropped 4; count of bases not matched to a gene: 3. Germline V gene lookup returns CDR1 MNHEY and CDR2 SVGEGT. The CDR3 nucleotides read TGTGCCAGCAGTTACCAGGGGGCAGCAGAGACCCAGTACTTC. As protein: CASSYQGAAETQYF.

In regard to this clonotype: A much larger clonotype is one base distant, so this may be a read error. The chain links TRBV7-2 to TRBJ1-1, with D possibly matching TRBD1 (5 bases). The CDR3 totals 12 residues. V was trimmed by 4 bases and J by 11 bases, leaving 14 bases between them. Germline CDR1 SGHTA, CDR2 FQGNSA. The CDR3 is CASSSNQGGAFF. In DNA, the CDR3 is TGTGCCAGCAGCTCGAATCAGGGAGGCGCTTTCTTT.

This clonotype was counted between two and nine times. A much more abundant neighbour one base away suggests this may be a read error. The V and J genes are TRBV6-5 and TRBJ2-7, with D perhaps matching TRBD2 (7 bases). Germline-derived CDR1 and CDR2 are MNHEY and SVGAGI. The ends were cut back, 6 bases at V and 7 bases at J, with 28 bases in the middle. This CDR3 region has 17 residues. DNA of the CDR3: TGTGCCAGCAGCCCGAATCGTGGCGGGGGCTCCTACAATGAGCAGTACTTC. This gives the protein CASSPNRGGGSYNEQYF.

The gene calls are TRBV20-1 and TRBJ2-1; 11 positions match TRBD2. Germline V CDR1 and CDR2: DFQATT, SNEGSKA (reference sequence). CDR3 length equals 15 residues. J was trimmed by 8 bases and V by 0 bases; bases with no gene match: 6. CDR3: CSARDSLAGADEQFF. The CDR3 coding sequence is TGCAGTGCTAGAGATTCACTAGCGGGAGCTGATGAGCAGTTCTTC.

This clonotype has ten or more counts. This chain links TRBV10-3 with TRBJ1-1; no definite D call. CDR3 size: 13 residues. Germline CDR1 ENHRY, CDR2 SYGVKD. V shed 7 bases and J shed 3 bases, with 12 bases lying between them. The CDR3 coding sequence is TGTGCCATCAAACTGGGAATTGACACTGAAGCTTTCTTT. It is translated as CAIKLGIDTEAFF.

The J gene is TRBJ2-1, the V gene TRBV29-1; D gene uncertain. Germline V gene lookup returns CDR1 SQVTM and CDR2 ANQGSEA. Trimming shortened V by 0 bases and J by 5 bases, and 11 bases separated the two germline ends. CDR3 length: 14 residues. CDR3 sequence: CSVEDVPTNNEQFF. In DNA form, the CDR3 reads TGCAGCGTTGAAGATGTTCCCACAAACAATGAGCAGTTCTTC.

This clonotype was counted ten times or more. V is TRBV15 and J is TRBJ2-1, with 10 bases matching TRBD1. Trimming removed 3 bases from V and 9 bases from J; junction bases left unmatched: 8. The CDR3 spans 15 residues. Germline CDR1 reads LNHNV; CDR2 reads YYDKDF (reference sequence). The CDR3 protein is CATSSQPGQGIEQFF. The CDR3 nucleotides are TGTGCCACCAGCAGCCAACCGGGACAGGGGATTGAGCAGTTCTTC.

This clonotype has only one observation. Just one base apart from a much larger clone, this may be a read error. The chain carries TRBV19 and TRBJ2-7; D may be TRBD1 or TRBD2 (5 bases each). The better agreement between TRBJ2-4 and the DNA end casts doubt on the J call. From germline, CDR1 is LNHDA and CDR2 SQIVND (reference sequence). This CDR3 has 17 residues. The CDR3 region is CAGSIGQGRGAKNIQYF. In nucleotides, the CDR3 is TGTGCCGGTAGTATAGGGCAGGGACGAGGGGCCAAAAACATTCAGTACTTC.

V and J are TRBV4-1 and TRBJ2-1, with 10 bases that match TRBD2. V trimming: 2 bases; J trimming: 7 bases; junction bases outside the gene matches: 5. Per germline, CDR1 MGHRA and CDR2 YSYEKL. This CDR3 has 15 residues. The CDR3 protein is CASSQLAGVFNEQFF. CDR3 nucleotides: TGCGCCAGCAGCCAACTAGCGGGAGTTTTTAATGAGCAGTTCTTC.

The V and J genes are TRBV2 and TRBJ1-5, with D hard to call. The CDR3 runs 14 residues. Trimming cost V 7 bases and J 2 bases, with 12 bases left between them. CDR1 is SNHLY and CDR2 is FYNNEI in the germline V gene. Here the CDR3 DNA reads TGTGCCAGCAAAGCGCTGTTGGGCAATCAGCCCCAGCATTTT. Translation: CASKALLGNQPQHF.

As concerns this clonotype: A clone one base away is much larger, so this may be a read error. This chain's CDR3 is CASSPLDSFNEKRFF. CDR3 in DNA: TGTGCCAGCAGCCCGCTGGACAGTTTTAATGAAAAACGGTTTTTT. The rearrangement uses TRBV7-9 and TRBJ1-4, with D possibly matching TRBD1 (6 bases). The length of the CDR3 is 15 residues. Germline V lookup: CDR1 SEHNR, CDR2 FQNEAQ (reference sequence).

This clonotype was detected only a few times. The rearrangement links TRBV4-3 to TRBJ1-1; D remains unclear. CDR1 LGHNA and CDR2 YSLEER come from the germline V gene. The CDR3 is 16 residues long. V lost 0 bases and J 1 base, leaving 12 bases between the germline ends. The CDR3: CASSQDLGGRNTEAFF. In DNA form, the CDR3 reads TGCGCCAGCAGCCAAGATCTAGGCGGCAGGAACACTGAAGCTTTCTTT.

There are a few counts of this clonotype. The chain carries TRBV7-2 and TRBJ1-2, with a possible D match to TRBD1 (5 bases). Between the trimmed V and J ends, which lost 2 bases and 5 bases, there was a span of 18 bases. The germline gives CDR1 SGHTA, CDR2 FQGNSA. This CDR3 has 16 residues. CDR3 residues: CASSLRRGLTVYGYTF. CDR3 DNA: TGTGCCAGCAGCTTAAGGAGGGGACTGACTGTATATGGCTACACCTTC.

The CDR3 DNA reads as TGTGCCAGCAGCCTTAACAGGGCGCGTGACAATGAGCAGTTCTTC. Its protein product is CASSLNRARDNEQFF. The chain combines TRBV6-1 with TRBJ2-1, with TRBD1 as a possible D gene (6 bases). Trimming cost V 6 bases and J 5 bases, with 17 bases left between them. This CDR3 has 15 residues. Germline assignment: CDR1 MNHNS and CDR2 SASEGT.

This clonotype has more than one count but fewer than ten. This sequence joins TRBV4-3 and TRBJ2-2; no clear D gene. V shed 0 bases and J shed 4 bases, with 12 bases lying between them. Germline CDR1 reads LGHNA; CDR2 reads YSLEER. The CDR3 consists of 16 residues. As DNA, the CDR3 is TGCGCCAGCAGCCAAGATTATGGGGTTAGCACCGGGGAGCTGTTTTTT. The encoded protein is CASSQDYGVSTGELFF.

This clonotype showed up many times. The rearrangement links TRBV10-3 to TRBJ2-5; D is possibly TRBD1 (6 bases). Germline CDR1 is ENHRY and CDR2 is SYGVKD. V shed 3 bases and J shed 4 bases, with 9 bases lying between them. The CDR3 loop spans 13 amino acids. The CDR3 loop reads CAISDQGPETQYF. The DNA of the CDR3 is TGTGCCATCAGTGATCAGGGGCCAGAGACCCAGTACTTC.

This clonotype was counted ten times or more. The V call is TRBV6-1, the J call TRBJ2-1, with TRBD2 identical over 9 bases. With 3 bases clipped from V and 7 bases from J, the junction kept 7 bases outside the gene matches. CDR3 size: 15 residues. Germline values: CDR1 MNHNS, CDR2 SASEGT. The CDR3 bases are TGTGCCAGCAGTGACCTCGCGGGGGGGGAGAATGAGCAGTTCTTC. Protein: CASSDLAGGENEQFF.

Many counts were recorded for this clonotype. This rearrangement joins TRBV2 to TRBJ2-1; tentative D call: TRBD2 (5 bases). Trimming stripped 7 bases from V and 4 bases from J, with 17 bases between. Germline V lookup: CDR1 SNHLY, CDR2 FYNNEI. CDR3 size: 15 residues. In nucleotides, the CDR3 is TGTGCCAGCAAGCTAGCCTCCGACCCTTACAATGAGCAGTTCTTC. Translating gives CASKLASDPYNEQFF.

The chain carries TRBV10-1 and TRBJ1-1, with 7 bases matching TRBD1. Looked up from germline, CDR1 is WNHNN and CDR2 is SYGVQD (reference sequence). This CDR3 is 13 amino acids long. J gave up 9 bases and V 10 bases, and 14 bases lay outside the gene matches. CDR3 region: CAMTGNEAGKAFF. CDR3 sequence (DNA): TGCGCCATGACAGGGAACGAAGCGGGGAAAGCTTTCTTT.

The rearrangement uses TRBV14 and TRBJ1-6; D gene ambiguous. The germline V and J ends were trimmed by 0 bases and 11 bases, with 14 bases remaining between them. This CDR3 comprises 15 residues. The germline V gene has CDR1 SGHDN and CDR2 FVKESK. CDR3 residues: CASSQDTGFNPPLHF. CDR3 DNA sequence: TGTGCCAGCAGCCAAGATACCGGGTTCAATCCACCCCTCCACTTT.

The chain recombines TRBV29-1 with TRBJ1-1; 9 bases are a match to TRBD1. Germline CDR1 is SQVTM and CDR2 is ANQGSEA. This CDR3 is 14 amino acids long. With V trimmed by 6 bases and J by 2 bases, 7 bases remained unmatched. The CDR3 loop is CSVDRGGTNTEAFF. Written as DNA, the CDR3 is TGCAGCGTGGACAGGGGAGGGACCAACACTGAAGCTTTCTTT.